The 11 T cell receptor beta chains in this list originate from one sample, sequenced in a study of cytotoxic CD8 clonotypes in ibrutinib-treated CLL. The data were produced by immunoSEQ multiplex PCR, yet TCRdb's version contains in-frame clones alone and is incomplete. The repertoire has around 200,000 clones, 70% of them found once; the top ten carry about 6.2%. The sequencing used PBMCs, collected after 12 months of ibrutinib treatment. These receptors came from a human donor with chronic lymphocytic leukemia.

V and J are TRBV9 and TRBJ1-3, with TRBD1 as a possible D gene (5 bases). This CDR3 comprises 15 residues. Trimming shortened V by 3 bases and J by 0 bases, and 10 bases separated the two germline ends. Per germline, CDR1 SGDLS and CDR2 YYNGEE. CDR3 sequence: CASSEGRISGNTIYF. The CDR3 nucleotides are TGTGCCAGCAGCGAGGGACGGATCTCTGGAAACACCATATATTTT. Full variable domain (rest looked up from reference TRBV9 and TRBJ1-3): DSGVTQTPKHLITATGQRVTLRCSPRSGDLSVYWYQQSLDQGLQFLIQYYNGEERAKGNILERFSAQQFPDLHSELNLSSLELGDSALYFCASSEGRISGNTIYFGEGSWLTVV.

This chain links TRBV18 with TRBJ2-7; D unresolved. CDR3 length: 13 amino acids. Between the trimmed V and J ends, which lost 0 bases and 5 bases, there was a span of 8 bases. The germline gives CDR1 KGHSH, CDR2 LQKENI. The CDR3 DNA is TGTGCCAGCTCACCACCGGAAACAGACGAGCAGTACTTC. Protein: CASSPPETDEQYF.

The rearrangement uses TRBV29-1 and TRBJ2-1; D is perhaps TRBD1 (5 bases). Trimming pared 2 bases from V and 6 bases from J, leaving 8 bases between. The CDR3 has 12 amino acids. Germline CDR1 SQVTM, CDR2 ANQGSEA. CDR3 amino acids: CSVENRSNEQFF. DNA for the CDR3: TGCAGCGTTGAAAACAGGTCCAATGAGCAGTTCTTC.

This sequence joins TRBV4-3 and TRBJ2-7; D gene uncertain. Looked up from germline, CDR1 is LGHNA and CDR2 is YSLEER. The CDR3 is 16 residues long. The V end was cut by 1 base, the J end by 1 base, with 14 bases between. CDR3 region: CASSQGHFGVSYEQYF. The CDR3 DNA sequence: TGCGCCAGCAGCCAAGGACACTTCGGCGTTTCCTACGAGCAGTACTTC.

This chain links TRBV7-2 with TRBJ1-5; D may be TRBD1 (6 bases). V shed 1 base and J shed 3 bases, with 10 bases lying between them. The CDR3 has 15 amino acids. Germline V gene lookup returns CDR1 SGHTA and CDR2 FQGNSA. For the CDR3, the DNA is TGTGCCAGCAGCTTAGGGGACACTTACAATCAGCCCCAGCATTTT. Translation gives CASSLGDTYNQPQHF.

The chain uses TRBV2 and TRBJ2-5, with 7 bases that match TRBD1. Germline trimming cut 6 bases from V and 2 bases from J; bases unmatched to any gene: 3. Germline lookup yields CDR1 SNHLY and CDR2 FYNNEI. The CDR3 is 13 residues long. The CDR3 loop is CASRGQKQETQYF. The CDR3, as DNA: TGTGCCAGCAGGGGACAGAAACAAGAGACCCAGTACTTC. The full variable domain, rest sourced from reference TRBV2 and TRBJ2-5, is EPEVTQTPSHQVTQMGQEVILRCVPISNHLYFYWYRQILGQKVEFLVSFYNNEISEKSEIFDDQFSVERPDGSNFTLKIRSTKLEDSAMYFCASRGQKQETQYFGPGTRLLVL.

A word on this clone: The identical CDR3 is also encoded by other nucleotide sequences in the sample. The chain is built from TRBV20-1 and TRBJ2-7; no reliable D call. The CDR3 contains 11 residues. V gave up 1 base and J gave up 4 bases, with 5 bases separating them. Germline V gives CDR1 DFQATT, CDR2 SNEGSKA (reference sequence). CDR3 sequence: CSARVGYEQYF. DNA of the CDR3: TGCAGTGCTAGAGTAGGTTACGAGCAGTACTTC.

The CDR3 DNA reads as TGTGCCAGCAGCCCTCAGACAGGGGTCCCCCAAGAGACCCAGTACTTC. Translated: CASSPQTGVPQETQYF. V gene TRBV7-8 combines with J gene TRBJ2-5; 8 bases are a match to TRBD1. Trimming cost V 5 bases and J 1 base; bases outside gene matches: 9. This CDR3 region has 16 residues. CDR1 is SGHVS and CDR2 is FQNEAQ in the germline V gene.

This chain uses TRBV5-6 with TRBJ2-1, with D unresolved. The CDR3 sequence is 14 residues long. Germline CDR1 is SGHDT and CDR2 is YYEEEE. The ends were cut back, 2 bases at V and 0 bases at J, with 6 bases in the middle. The CDR3 nucleotides read TGTGCCAGCAGCTTTGACTCCTCCTACAATGAGCAGTTCTTC. This codes for CASSFDSSYNEQFF.

The chain is built from TRBV19 and TRBJ2-6; 9 nucleotides align to TRBD1. Germline V gene sequence: CDR1 LNHDA, CDR2 SQIVND (reference sequence). The length of the CDR3 is 18 residues. Trimming cost V 7 bases and J 1 base; bases outside gene matches: 11. The chain's CDR3 is CASTPLPGQGSGANVLTF. The CDR3 DNA reads TGTGCCAGTACCCCATTACCGGGACAGGGTTCTGGGGCCAACGTCCTGACTTTC. Drawing the rest from reference TRBV19 and TRBJ2-6, the complete variable domain is DGGITQSPKYLFRKEGQNVTLSCEQNLNHDAMYWYRQDPGQGLRLIYYSQIVNDFQKGDIAEGYSVSREKKESFPLTVTSAQKNPTAFYLCASTPLPGQGSGANVLTFGAGSRLTVL.

The table lists this clone with a count of one. The gene calls are TRBV7-9 and TRBJ1-4; 7 bases map to TRBD1. Germline CDR1 and CDR2: SEHNR and FQNEAQ (reference sequence). Germline trimming cut 5 bases from V and 8 bases from J; bases unmatched to any gene: 8. This CDR3 comprises 14 residues. The CDR3 is CASSEIPGGEKLFF. CDR3 bases: TGTGCCAGCAGCGAGATACCAGGGGGAGAAAAACTGTTTTTT. The variable domain in full, with the rest retrieved from reference TRBV7-9 and TRBJ1-4, is DTGVSQNPRHKITKRGQNVTFRCDPISEHNRLYWYRQTLGQGPEFLTYFQNEAQLEKSRLLSDRFSAERPKGSFSTLEIQRTEQGDSAMYLCASSEIPGGEKLFFGSGTQLSVL.